This TCR beta chain was retrieved from a study of early T cells in non-severe SARS-CoV-2 infection. V lost 4 bases and J lost 0, with 14 bases in between. This CDR3 is built from 16 residues. The germline V gene has CDR1 SGDLS and CDR2 YYNGEE. cDNA molecules, individually, were tagged with unique molecular identifiers. TCRdb processed the 5' RACE reads anew with MiXCR; each CDR3 protein has one entry. The data contain roughly 120,000 distinct CDR3 sequences, 10% to 15% of them singletons. Material: whole blood, obtained at baseline. The clonotype originates from an adult who was a healthcare worker with PCR-confirmed SARS-CoV-2 infection or an uninfected control (not recorded which). The V gene is TRBV9, the J gene TRBJ2-4, with TRBD2 as a possible D gene (6 bases). CDR3 residues: CASSPRLGLAKNIQYF. In DNA form, the CDR3 reads TGTGCCAGCAGCCCCCGCTTGGGACTAGCCAAAAACATTCAGTACTTC.